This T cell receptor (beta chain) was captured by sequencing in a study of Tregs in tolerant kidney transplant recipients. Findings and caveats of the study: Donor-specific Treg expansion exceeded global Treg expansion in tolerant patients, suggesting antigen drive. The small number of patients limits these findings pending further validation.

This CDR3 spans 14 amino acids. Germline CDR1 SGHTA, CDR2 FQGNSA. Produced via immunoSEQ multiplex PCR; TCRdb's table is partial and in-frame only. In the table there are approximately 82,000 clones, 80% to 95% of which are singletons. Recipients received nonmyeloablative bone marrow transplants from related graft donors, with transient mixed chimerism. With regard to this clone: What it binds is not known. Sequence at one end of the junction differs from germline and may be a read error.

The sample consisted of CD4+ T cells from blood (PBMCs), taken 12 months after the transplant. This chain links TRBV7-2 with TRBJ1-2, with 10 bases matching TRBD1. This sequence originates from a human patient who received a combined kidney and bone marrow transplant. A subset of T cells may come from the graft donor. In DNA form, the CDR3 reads TGTGCCGGCAGCGAGGGACAGGGGAACTATGGCTACACCTTC. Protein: CAGSEGQGNYGYTF.